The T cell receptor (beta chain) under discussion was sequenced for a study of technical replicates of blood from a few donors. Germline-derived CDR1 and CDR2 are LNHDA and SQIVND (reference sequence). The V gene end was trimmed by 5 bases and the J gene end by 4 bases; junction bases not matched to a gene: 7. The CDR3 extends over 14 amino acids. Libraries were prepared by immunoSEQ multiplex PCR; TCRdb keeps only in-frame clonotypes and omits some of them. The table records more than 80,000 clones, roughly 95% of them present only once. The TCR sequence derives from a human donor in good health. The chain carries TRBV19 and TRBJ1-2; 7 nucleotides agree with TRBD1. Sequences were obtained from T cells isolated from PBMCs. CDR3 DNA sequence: TGTGCCAGTAGTTACCGGGACAGCCCCTATGGCTACACCTTC. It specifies CASSYRDSPYGYTF.